The subject of this entry is one TCR beta chain. Antigen: not known. This sample was taken from a study of PD-1 blockade in classical Hodgkin lymphoma. Regarding time point: cycle 4 day 1 (C4D1), after less than 7 weeks of nivolumab. All patients relapsed after autologous stem cell transplantation, and brentuximab vedotin exposure varied. The study recorded best responses of complete response, partial response or progressive disease. Study outcomes and limitations: Significantly greater TCR diversity emerged by C4D1 in CD4+ cells but not CD8+ cells.

The protocol was immunoSEQ multiplex PCR, while the TCRdb copy is restricted to in-frame clones and leaves out a portion. The sample includes about 27,000 clones, about 72% seen only once; the top ten take approximately 3.6%. Sequencing used peripheral blood mononuclear cells (PBMCs), obtained before the fourth cycle of nivolumab. This TCR was recovered from a human donor with classical Hodgkin lymphoma.

The CDR3 region has the DNA TGTGCCAGCAGTTACCCTCAGGCCGGCGAGCAGTACTTC. Protein: CASSYPQAGEQYF. This rearrangement joins TRBV6-6 to TRBJ2-7; no firm D call. V was clipped by 2 bases and J by 6 bases, with 11 bases between them. Germline loops: CDR1 MNHNY, CDR2 SVGAGI (reference sequence). The CDR3 contains 13 residues.